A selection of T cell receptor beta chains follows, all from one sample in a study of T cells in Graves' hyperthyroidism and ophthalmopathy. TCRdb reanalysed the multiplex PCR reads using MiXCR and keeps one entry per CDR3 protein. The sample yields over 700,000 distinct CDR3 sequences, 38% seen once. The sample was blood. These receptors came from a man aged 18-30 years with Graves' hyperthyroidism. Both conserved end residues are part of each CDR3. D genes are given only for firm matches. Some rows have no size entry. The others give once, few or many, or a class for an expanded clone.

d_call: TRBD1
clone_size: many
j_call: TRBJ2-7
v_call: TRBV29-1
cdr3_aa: CSAVKQGAWEQYF
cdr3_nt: TGCAGCGCCGTAAAACAGGGGGCTTGGGAGCAGTACTTC

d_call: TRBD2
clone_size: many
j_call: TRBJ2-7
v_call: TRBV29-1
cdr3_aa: CSVKGGGAQEQYF
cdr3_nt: TGCAGCGTAAAGGGCGGGGGGGCACAAGAGCAGTACTTC

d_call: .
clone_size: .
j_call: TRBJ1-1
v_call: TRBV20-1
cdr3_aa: CSPHPGHTEAFF
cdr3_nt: TGCAGTCCCCACCCCGGGCACACTGAAGCTTTCTTT

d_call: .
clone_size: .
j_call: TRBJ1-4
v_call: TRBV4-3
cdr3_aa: CASSQEGVSEKLFF
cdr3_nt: TGCGCCAGCAGCCAAGAGGGTGTGAGTGAAAAACTGTTTTTT

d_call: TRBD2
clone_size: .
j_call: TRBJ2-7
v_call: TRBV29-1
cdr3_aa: CSVGVWTSGSGVYEQYF
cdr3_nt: TGCAGCGTTGGGGTCTGGACTAGCGGGAGTGGTGTATACGAGCAGTACTTC

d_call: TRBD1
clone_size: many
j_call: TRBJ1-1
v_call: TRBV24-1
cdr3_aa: CATYDREGAFF
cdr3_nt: TGTGCCACCTATGACAGGGAGGGCGCTTTCTTT

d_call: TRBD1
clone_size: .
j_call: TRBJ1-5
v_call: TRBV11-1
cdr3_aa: CASSLTGQFQTQHF
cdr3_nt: TGTGCCAGCAGCTTAACGGGACAGTTTCAGACCCAGCATTTT

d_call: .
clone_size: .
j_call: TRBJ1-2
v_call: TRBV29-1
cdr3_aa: CSVGRELGGYTF
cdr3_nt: TGCAGCGTTGGTCGGGAGTTGGGTGGCTACACCTTC

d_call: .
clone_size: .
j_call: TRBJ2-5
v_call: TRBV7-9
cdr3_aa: CASSESGPTRETQYF
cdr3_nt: TGTGCCAGCAGCGAATCGGGACCCACTAGGGAGACCCAGTACTTC

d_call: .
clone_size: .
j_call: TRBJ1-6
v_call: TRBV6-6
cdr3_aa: CAGSYSASTASPLHF
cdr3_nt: TGTGCCGGCAGTTACTCGGCGAGCACGGCTTCACCCCTCCACTTT

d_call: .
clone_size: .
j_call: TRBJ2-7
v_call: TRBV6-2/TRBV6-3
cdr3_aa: CASSYGGNSYEQYF
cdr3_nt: TGTGCCAGCAGTTACGGGGGGAACTCCTACGAGCAGTACTTC

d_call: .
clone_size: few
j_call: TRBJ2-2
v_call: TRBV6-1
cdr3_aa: CASRSPTSNTGELFF
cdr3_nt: TGTGCCAGCAGATCTCCCACCTCGAACACCGGGGAGCTGTTTTTT

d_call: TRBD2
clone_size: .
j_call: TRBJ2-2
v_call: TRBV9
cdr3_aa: CASSETSGNTGELFF
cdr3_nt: TGTGCCAGCAGCGAGACTAGCGGGAACACCGGGGAGCTGTTTTTT

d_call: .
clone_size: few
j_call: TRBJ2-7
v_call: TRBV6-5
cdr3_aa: CASSLDAFYEQYF
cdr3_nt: TGTGCCAGCAGTTTGGACGCGTTTTACGAGCAGTACTTC

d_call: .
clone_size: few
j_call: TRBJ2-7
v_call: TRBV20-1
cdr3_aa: CSAIGGLSYEQYF
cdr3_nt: TGCAGTGCTATAGGGGGGTTATCCTACGAGCAGTACTTC

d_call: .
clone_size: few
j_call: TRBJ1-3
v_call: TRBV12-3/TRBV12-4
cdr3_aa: CASTNTDSGNTIYF
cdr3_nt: TGTGCCAGCACTAATACAGATTCTGGAAACACCATATATTTT

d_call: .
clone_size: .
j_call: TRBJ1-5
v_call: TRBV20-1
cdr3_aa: CSARVGQAQHF
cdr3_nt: TGCAGTGCTAGAGTTGGTCAGGCCCAGCATTTT

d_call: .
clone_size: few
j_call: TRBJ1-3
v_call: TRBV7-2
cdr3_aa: CASGGFDGNTIYF
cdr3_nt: TGTGCCAGCGGAGGTTTCGATGGAAACACCATATATTTT

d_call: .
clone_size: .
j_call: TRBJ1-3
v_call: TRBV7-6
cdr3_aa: CASGFRQGNTIYF
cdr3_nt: TGTGCCAGCGGCTTCCGACAGGGAAACACCATATATTTT

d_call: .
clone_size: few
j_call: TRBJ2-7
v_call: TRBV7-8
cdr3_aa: CASSLEQRSYEQYF
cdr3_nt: TGTGCCAGCAGCTTAGAACAGCGGAGTTACGAGCAGTACTTC

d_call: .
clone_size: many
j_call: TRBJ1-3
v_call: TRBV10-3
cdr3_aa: CAISGTAPSSGNTIYF
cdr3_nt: TGTGCCATCAGTGGGACAGCGCCGAGCTCTGGAAACACCATATATTTT

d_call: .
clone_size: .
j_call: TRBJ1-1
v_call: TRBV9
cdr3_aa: CASSVEAEVNTEAFF
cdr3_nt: TGTGCCAGCAGCGTAGAGGCAGAGGTGAACACTGAAGCTTTCTTT

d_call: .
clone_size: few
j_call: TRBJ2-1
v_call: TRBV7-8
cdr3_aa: CASSSRDNEQFF
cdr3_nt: TGTGCCAGCAGCTCCCGGGACAACGAGCAGTTCTTC

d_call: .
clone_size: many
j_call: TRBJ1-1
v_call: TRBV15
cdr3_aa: CATSRAGAKNTEAFF
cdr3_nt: TGTGCCACCAGCAGGGCAGGCGCGAAAAACACTGAAGCTTTCTTT

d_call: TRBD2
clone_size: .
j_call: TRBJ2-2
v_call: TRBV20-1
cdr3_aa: CSATPSTGGGAGELFF
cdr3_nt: TGCAGTGCTACCCCTTCTACTGGCGGGGGGGCCGGGGAGCTGTTTTTT

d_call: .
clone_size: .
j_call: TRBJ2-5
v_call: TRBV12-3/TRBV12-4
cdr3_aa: CASSLTVRGETQYF
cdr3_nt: TGTGCCAGCAGTTTGACCGTCCGGGGAGAGACCCAGTACTTC